The rows below give T cell receptor beta chains drawn from one sample of a study of T-cell memory formation after mild COVID-19. TCRdb fed the 5' RACE reads into MiXCR, producing one record per CDR3 protein. The sample has under 300,000 distinct CDR3 sequences, approximately 10% seen once; the top ten hold 20% to 25%. Sequenced input: PBMCs or a T cell subset sorted from them (not recorded which). These receptors originate from a young man who had mild COVID-19 (a few samples of this study predate the infection). Cell type and time point are not known. The CDR3 runs from the conserved cysteine through the conserved F or W. A D gene is named only where the DNA matches it firmly. Clone sizes are given selectively: once, few, many, or a class where the clone is expanded.

j_call | clone_size | d_call | v_call | cdr3_nt | cdr3_aa
TRBJ2-6 | - | - | TRBV6-6 | TGTGCCAGCAGCTCTATGAGGGGCAGGGCCCCCTCTGGGGCCAACGTCCTGACTTTC | CASSSMRGRAPSGANVLTF
TRBJ1-4 | few | - | TRBV20-1 | TGCAGTGCCCGGCCGCGGCAGAATAATGAAAAACTGTTTTTT | CSARPRQNNEKLFF
TRBJ1-2 | many | - | TRBV7-2 | TGTGCCAGCAGGCCACCCGGGGCGGGGTATGGCTACACCTTC | CASRPPGAGYGYTF
TRBJ1-1 | few | - | TRBV5-1 | TGCGCCAGCAGCTTTAGCGGGGGAGCGACTGAAGCTTTCTTT | CASSFSGGATEAFF
TRBJ2-1 | - | - | TRBV7-2 | TGTGCCAGCAGCTTAGGGCAGGAGAGGTACAATGAGCAGTTCTTC | CASSLGQERYNEQFF
TRBJ2-5 | few | - | TRBV9 | TGTGCCAGCAGCGTAGGCATGATCGAGACCCAGTACTTC | CASSVGMIETQYF
TRBJ2-3 | few | TRBD2 | TRBV5-1 | TGCGCCAGCAGCTTGGGCGTGGCGGGGGATACAGATACGCAGTATTTT | CASSLGVAGDTDTQYF
TRBJ2-6 | - | - | TRBV7-9 | TGTGCCAGCAGCTTGTCAGCCTCTGGGGCCAACGTCCTGACTTTC | CASSLSASGANVLTF
TRBJ2-1 | - | TRBD2 | TRBV27 | TGTGCCAGCAGTTCACAAACAGGACTAGCGGGGGGGCAATACAATGAGCAGTTCTTC | CASSSQTGLAGGQYNEQFF
TRBJ1-6 | few | - | TRBV28 | TGTGCCAGCATGGCAGGGTATGCTCGTAATTCACCCCTCCACTTT | CASMAGYARNSPLHF
TRBJ2-1 | many | - | TRBV5-5 | TGTGCCAGCAGCTTAACAGGGCTTAGCTCCTACAATGAGCAGTTCTTC | CASSLTGLSSYNEQFF
TRBJ2-2 | - | - | TRBV5-1 | TGCGCCAGCAGCTTGGTTTCGGCCACCGGGGAGCTGTTTTTT | CASSLVSATGELFF
TRBJ2-7 | few | - | TRBV30 | TGTGCCTGGAGTCCACTTAGGGGAACCGAGCAGTACTTC | CAWSPLRGTEQYF
TRBJ1-1 | - | TRBD1 | TRBV5-1 | TGCGCCAGCAGCGATTACAGGGGCATTGGGAACACTGAAGCTTTCTTT | CASSDYRGIGNTEAFF
TRBJ2-5 | many | - | TRBV5-1 | TGCGCCAGCAGCCCGGCCCCTCAAGAGACCCAGTACTTC | CASSPAPQETQYF
TRBJ1-3 | - | - | TRBV27 | TGTGCCAGCGGGGAACTCCCCCAAGGAAACACCATATATTTT | CASGELPQGNTIYF